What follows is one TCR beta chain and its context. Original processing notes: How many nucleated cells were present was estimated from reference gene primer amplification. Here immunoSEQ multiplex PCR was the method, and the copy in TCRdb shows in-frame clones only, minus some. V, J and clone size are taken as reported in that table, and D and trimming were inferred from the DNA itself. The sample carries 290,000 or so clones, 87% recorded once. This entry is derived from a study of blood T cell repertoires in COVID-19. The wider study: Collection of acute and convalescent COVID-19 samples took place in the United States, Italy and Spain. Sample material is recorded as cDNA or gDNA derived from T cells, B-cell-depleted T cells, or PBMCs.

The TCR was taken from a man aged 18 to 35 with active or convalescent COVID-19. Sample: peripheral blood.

Here the CDR3 reads CASSVGGWSTDTQYF. CDR3 nucleotide sequence: TGTGCCAGCAGTGTAGGAGGTTGGAGCACAGATACGCAGTATTTT. The chain combines TRBV27 with TRBJ2-3, with a tentative D call TRBD2 (5 bases). Trimming removed 5 bases from V and 0 bases from J, with 12 bases in between. Looked up from germline, CDR1 is MNHEY and CDR2 is SMNVEV (reference sequence). The CDR3 covers 15 residues.